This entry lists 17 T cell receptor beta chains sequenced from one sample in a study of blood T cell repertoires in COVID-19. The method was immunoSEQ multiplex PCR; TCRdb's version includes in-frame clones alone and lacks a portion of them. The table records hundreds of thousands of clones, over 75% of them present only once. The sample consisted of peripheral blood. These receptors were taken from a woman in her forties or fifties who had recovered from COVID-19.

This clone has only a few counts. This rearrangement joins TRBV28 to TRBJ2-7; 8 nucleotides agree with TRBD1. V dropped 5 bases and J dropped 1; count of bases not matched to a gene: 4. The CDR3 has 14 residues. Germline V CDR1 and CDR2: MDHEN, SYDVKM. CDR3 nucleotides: TGTGCCAGCAGTGGGACAGGTCTGTCCTACGAGCAGTACTTC. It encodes CASSGTGLSYEQYF. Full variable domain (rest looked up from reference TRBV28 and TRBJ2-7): DVKVTQSSRYLVKRTGEKVFLECVQDMDHENMFWYRQDPGLGLRLIYFSYDVKMKEKGDIPEGYSVSREKKERFSLILESASTNQTSMYLCASSGTGLSYEQYFGPGTRLTVT.

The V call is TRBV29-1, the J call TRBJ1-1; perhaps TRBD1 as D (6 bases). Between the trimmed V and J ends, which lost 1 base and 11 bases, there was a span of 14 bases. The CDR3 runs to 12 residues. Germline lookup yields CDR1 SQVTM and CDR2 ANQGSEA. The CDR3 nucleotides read TGCAGCGTTGAAGGGGGAGGGGGAACTGCTTTCTTT. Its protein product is CSVEGGGGTAFF.

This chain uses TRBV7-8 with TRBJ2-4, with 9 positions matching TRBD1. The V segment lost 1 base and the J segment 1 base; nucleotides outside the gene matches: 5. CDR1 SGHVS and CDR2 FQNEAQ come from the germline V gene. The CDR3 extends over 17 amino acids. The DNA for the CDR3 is TGTGCCAGCAGCTTAGTACAGGGGGCGTTGGCCAAAAACATTCAGTACTTC. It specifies CASSLVQGALAKNIQYF.

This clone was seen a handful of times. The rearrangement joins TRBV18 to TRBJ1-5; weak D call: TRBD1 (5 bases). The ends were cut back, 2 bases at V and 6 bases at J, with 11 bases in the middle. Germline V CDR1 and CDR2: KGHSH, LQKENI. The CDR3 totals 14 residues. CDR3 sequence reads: CASSPFREGQPQHF. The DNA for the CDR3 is TGTGCCAGCTCACCATTCAGGGAAGGTCAGCCCCAGCATTTT. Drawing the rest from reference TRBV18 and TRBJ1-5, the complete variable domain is NAGVMQNPRHLVRRRGQEARLRCSPMKGHSHVYWYRQLPEEGLKFMVYLQKENIIDESGMPKERFSAEFPKEGPSILRIQQVVRGDSAAYFCASSPFREGQPQHFGDGTRLSIL.

DNA of the CDR3: TGCGCCAGCAGCCCAGCCGGGACTAGCGGGACTCCGAACACCGGGGAGCTGTTTTTT. It encodes CASSPAGTSGTPNTGELFF. The rearrangement links TRBV4-1 to TRBJ2-2; 13 nucleotides match TRBD2. With 4 bases clipped from V and 0 bases from J, the junction kept 8 bases outside the gene matches. The germline V gene has CDR1 MGHRA and CDR2 YSYEKL. The CDR3 covers 19 residues.

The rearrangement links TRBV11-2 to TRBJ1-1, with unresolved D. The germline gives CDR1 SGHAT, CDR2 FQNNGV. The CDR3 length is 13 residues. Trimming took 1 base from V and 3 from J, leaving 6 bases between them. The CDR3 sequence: CASSLAQDTEAFF. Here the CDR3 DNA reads TGTGCCAGCAGCTTAGCCCAGGACACTGAAGCTTTCTTT.

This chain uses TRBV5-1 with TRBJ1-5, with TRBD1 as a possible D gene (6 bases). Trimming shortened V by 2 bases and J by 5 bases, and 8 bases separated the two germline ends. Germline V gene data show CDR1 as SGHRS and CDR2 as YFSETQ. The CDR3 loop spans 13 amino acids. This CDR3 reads CASSFRGDQPQHF. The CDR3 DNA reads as TGCGCCAGCAGCTTCAGGGGCGATCAGCCCCAGCATTTT.

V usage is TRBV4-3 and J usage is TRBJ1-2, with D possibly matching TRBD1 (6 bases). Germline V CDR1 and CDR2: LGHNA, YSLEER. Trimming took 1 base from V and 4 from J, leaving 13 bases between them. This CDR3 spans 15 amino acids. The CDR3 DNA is TGCGCCAGCAGCCAAGCCAGGGGTATTTTCTATGGCTACACCTTC. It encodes CASSQARGIFYGYTF.

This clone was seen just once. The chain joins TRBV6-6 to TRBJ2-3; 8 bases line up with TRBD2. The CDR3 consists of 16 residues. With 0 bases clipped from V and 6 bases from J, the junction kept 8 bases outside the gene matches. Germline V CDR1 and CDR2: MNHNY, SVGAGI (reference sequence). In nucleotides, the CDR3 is TGTGCCAGCAGTTACTCAATAGCGGGGCCAAGCGATACGCAGTATTTT. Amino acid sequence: CASSYSIAGPSDTQYF.

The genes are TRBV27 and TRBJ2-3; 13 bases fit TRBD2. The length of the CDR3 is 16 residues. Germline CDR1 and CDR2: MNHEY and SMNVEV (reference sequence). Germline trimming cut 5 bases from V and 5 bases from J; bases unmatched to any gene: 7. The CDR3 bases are TGTGCCAGCAGTCTAACTAGCGGGAGGGCGCAAGATACGCAGTATTTT. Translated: CASSLTSGRAQDTQYF.

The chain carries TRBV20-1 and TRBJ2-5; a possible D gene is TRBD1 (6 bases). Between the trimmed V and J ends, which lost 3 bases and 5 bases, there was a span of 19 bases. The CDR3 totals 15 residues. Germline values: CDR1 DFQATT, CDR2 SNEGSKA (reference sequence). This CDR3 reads CSASNRGQGLETQYF. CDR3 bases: TGCAGTGCTAGTAATCGAGGTCAGGGGCTTGAGACCCAGTACTTC.

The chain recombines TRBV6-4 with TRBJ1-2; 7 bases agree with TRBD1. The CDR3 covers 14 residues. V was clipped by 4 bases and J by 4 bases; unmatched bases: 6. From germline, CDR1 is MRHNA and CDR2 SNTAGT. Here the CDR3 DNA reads TGTGCCAGCAGTGCCTCCACAGGGGCCTATGGCTACACCTTC. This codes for CASSASTGAYGYTF.

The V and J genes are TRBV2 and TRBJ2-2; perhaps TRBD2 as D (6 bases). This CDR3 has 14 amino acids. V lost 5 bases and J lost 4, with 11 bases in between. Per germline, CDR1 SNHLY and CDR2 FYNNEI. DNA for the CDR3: TGTGCCAGCAGTCGCCGGGAGACCACCGGGGAGCTGTTTTTT. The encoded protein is CASSRRETTGELFF.

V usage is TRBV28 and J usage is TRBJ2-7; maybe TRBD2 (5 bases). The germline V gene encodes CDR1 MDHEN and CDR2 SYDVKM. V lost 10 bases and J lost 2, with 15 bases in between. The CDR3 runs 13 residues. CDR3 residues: CATNRIGTYEQYF. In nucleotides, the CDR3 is TGTGCCACAAATAGGATCGGGACCTACGAGCAGTACTTC.

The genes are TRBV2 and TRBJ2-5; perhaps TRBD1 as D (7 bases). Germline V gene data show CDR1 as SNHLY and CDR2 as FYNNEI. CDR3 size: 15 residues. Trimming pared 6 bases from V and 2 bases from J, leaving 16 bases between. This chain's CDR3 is CASSMTQGGQETQYF. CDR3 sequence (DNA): TGTGCCAGCAGCATGACTCAGGGGGGACAAGAGACCCAGTACTTC.

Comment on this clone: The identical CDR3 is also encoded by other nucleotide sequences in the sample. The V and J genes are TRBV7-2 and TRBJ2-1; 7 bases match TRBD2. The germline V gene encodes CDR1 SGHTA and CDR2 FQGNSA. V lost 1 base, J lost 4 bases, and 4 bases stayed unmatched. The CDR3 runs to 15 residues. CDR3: CASSLEGLTYNEQFF. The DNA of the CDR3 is TGTGCCAGCAGCTTAGAGGGACTAACATACAATGAGCAGTTCTTC.

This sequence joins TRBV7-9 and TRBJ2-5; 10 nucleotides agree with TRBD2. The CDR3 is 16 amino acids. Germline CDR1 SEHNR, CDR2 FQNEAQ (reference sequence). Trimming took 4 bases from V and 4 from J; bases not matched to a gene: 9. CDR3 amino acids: CASSSLAGGGRETQYF. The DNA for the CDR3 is TGTGCCAGCAGCTCCTTAGCGGGGGGCGGGAGAGAGACCCAGTACTTC. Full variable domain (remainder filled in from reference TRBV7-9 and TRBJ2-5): DTGVSQNPRHKITKRGQNVTFRCDPISEHNRLYWYRQTLGQGPEFLTYFQNEAQLEKSRLLSDRFSAERPKGSFSTLEIQRTEQGDSAMYLCASSSLAGGGRETQYFGPGTRLLVL.